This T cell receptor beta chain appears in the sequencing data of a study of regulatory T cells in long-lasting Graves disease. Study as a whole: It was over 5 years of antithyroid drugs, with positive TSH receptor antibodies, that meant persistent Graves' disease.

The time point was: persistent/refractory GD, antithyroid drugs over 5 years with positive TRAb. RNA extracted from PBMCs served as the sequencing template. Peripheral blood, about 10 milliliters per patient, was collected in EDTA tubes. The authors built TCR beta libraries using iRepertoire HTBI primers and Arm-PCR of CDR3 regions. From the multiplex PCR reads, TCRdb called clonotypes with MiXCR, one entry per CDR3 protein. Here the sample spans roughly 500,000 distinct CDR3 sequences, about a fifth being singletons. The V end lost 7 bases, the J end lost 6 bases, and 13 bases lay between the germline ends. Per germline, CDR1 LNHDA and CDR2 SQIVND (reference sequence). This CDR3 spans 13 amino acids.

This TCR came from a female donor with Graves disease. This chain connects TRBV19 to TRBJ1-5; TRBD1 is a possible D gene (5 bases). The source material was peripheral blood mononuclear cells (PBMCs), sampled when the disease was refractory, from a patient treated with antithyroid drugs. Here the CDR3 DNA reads TGTGCCAGTACGTTATTTGGGGGTCAGCCCCAGCATTTT. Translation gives CASTLFGGQPQHF.